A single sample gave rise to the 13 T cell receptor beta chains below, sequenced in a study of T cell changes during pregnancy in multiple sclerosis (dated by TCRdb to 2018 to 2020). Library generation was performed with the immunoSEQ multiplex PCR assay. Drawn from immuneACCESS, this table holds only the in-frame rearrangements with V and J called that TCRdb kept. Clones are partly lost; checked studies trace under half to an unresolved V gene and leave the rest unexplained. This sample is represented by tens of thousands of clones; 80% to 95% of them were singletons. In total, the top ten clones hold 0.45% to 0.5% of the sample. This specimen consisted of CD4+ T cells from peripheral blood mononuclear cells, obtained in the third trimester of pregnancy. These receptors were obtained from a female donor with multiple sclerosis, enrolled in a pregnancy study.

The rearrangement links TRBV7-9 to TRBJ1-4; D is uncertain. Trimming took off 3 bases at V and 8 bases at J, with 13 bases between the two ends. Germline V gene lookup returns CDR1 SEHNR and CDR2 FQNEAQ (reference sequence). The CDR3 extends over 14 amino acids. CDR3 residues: CASSLGRDEEKLFF. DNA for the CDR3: TGTGCCAGCAGCTTGGGTCGGGATGAGGAAAAACTGTTTTTT.

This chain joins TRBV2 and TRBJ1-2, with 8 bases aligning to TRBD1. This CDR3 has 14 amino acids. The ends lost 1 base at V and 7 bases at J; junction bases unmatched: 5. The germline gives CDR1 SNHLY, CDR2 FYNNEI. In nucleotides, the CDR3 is TGTGCCAGCAGTGAAGTTAGACAGGGGAGTGGCTACACCTTC. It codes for CASSEVRQGSGYTF.

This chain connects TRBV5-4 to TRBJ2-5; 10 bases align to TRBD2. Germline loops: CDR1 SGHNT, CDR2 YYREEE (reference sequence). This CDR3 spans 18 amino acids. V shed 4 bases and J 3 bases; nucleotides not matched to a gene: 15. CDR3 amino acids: CASSRGGMVAGGKETQYF. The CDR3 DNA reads TGTGCCAGCAGCAGGGGCGGGATGGTAGCGGGGGGAAAAGAGACCCAGTACTTC.

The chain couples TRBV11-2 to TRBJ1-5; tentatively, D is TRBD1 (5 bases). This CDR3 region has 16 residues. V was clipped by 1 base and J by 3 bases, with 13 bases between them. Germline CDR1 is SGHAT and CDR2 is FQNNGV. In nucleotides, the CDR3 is TGTGCCAGCAGCTTAGGGGGGGTGGGGAACAATCAGCCCCAGCATTTT. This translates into CASSLGGVGNNQPQHF.

CDR3 in amino acids: CASSPTVYNSPLHF. CDR3 in DNA: TGTGCCAGCAGCCCGACAGTTTATAATTCACCCCTCCACTTT. The chain uses TRBV11-1 and TRBJ1-6; D might be TRBD1 (5 bases). Trimming removed 5 bases at V and 4 bases at J, with 9 bases between. This CDR3 has 14 amino acids. Per the germline V gene, CDR1 is SGHAT and CDR2 is FQDESV (reference sequence).

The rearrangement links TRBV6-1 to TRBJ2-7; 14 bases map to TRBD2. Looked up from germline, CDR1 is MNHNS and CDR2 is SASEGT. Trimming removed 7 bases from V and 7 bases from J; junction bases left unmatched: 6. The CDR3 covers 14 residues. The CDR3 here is CASTGLAGGEEQYF. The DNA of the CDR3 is TGTGCCAGCACCGGACTAGCGGGGGGAGAGGAGCAGTACTTC.

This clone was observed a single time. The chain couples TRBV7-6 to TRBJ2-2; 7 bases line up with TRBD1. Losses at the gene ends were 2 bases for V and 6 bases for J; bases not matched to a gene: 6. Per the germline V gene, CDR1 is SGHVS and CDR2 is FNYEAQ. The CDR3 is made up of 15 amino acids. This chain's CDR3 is CASSLSQGVSGELFF. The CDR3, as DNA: TGTGCCAGCAGCTTAAGTCAGGGGGTCTCCGGGGAGCTGTTTTTT.

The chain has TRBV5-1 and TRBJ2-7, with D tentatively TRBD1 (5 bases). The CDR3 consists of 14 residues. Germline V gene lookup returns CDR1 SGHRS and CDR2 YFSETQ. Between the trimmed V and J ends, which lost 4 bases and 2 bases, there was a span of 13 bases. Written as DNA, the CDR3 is TGCGCCAGCAGCCCTGGACAAGCGACCTACGAGCAGTACTTC. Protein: CASSPGQATYEQYF.

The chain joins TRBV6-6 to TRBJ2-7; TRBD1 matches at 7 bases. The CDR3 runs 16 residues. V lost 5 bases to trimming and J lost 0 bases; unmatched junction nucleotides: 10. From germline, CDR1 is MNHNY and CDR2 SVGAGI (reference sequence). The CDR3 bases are TGTGCCAGCAGTCCAAATGGACAGGCGAGCTCCTACGAGCAGTACTTC. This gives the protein CASSPNGQASSYEQYF.

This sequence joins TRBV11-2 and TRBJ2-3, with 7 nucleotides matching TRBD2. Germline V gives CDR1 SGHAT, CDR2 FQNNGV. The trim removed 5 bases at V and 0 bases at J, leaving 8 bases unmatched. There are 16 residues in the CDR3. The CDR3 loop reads CASSPTSESSTDTQYF. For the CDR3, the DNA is TGTGCCAGCAGCCCTACTAGCGAATCTAGCACAGATACGCAGTATTTT.

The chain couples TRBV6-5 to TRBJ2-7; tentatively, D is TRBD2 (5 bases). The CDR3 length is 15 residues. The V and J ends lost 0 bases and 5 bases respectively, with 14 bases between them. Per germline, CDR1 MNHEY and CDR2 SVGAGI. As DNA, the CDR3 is TGTGCCAGCAGTTACTCCCCCCTACCCGGGGACGAGCAGTACTTC. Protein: CASSYSPLPGDEQYF.

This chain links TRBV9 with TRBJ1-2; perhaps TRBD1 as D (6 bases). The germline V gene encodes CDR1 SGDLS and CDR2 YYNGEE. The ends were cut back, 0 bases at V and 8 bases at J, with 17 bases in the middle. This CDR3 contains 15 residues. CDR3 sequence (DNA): TGTGCCAGCAGCGTAGGATTTGGACAGAATTACGGCTACACCTTC. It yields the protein CASSVGFGQNYGYTF.

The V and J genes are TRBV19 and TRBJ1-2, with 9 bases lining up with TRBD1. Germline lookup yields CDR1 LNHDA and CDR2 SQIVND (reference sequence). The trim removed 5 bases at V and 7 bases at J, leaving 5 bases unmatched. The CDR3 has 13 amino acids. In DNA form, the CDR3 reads TGTGCCAGTAGTTTGGGACAGGGAGTTGGCTACACCTTC. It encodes CASSLGQGVGYTF.